These T cell receptor beta chains were read from a single sample in a study of T cell responses to AZD1222 COVID-19 vaccine. The assay was immunoSEQ multiplex PCR, and TCRdb's table has in-frame clones only and misses some. The sample holds 90,000 to 100,000 clones; approximately 87% are singletons and the top ten take around 3%. Specimen: peripheral blood, collected on day 0 of AZD1222 vaccination. The source of these receptors is an adult in good health. CDR3s include the opening cysteine and the closing phenylalanine or tryptophan. The D gene is left open where the match is weak. Clone size, where shown, is once, few, many, or a class for clones that have expanded.

CDR3: CASSFSGQASSYEQYF
DNA: TGTGCCAGCAGCTTTTCCGGACAGGCTAGCTCCTACGAGCAGTACTTC
V: TRBV9
length: 16
D: TRBD1
size: NA
J: TRBJ2-7

CDR3: CATTLDRAGNTQYF
DNA: TGTGCCACCACCCTCGACAGGGCGGGGAATACGCAGTATTTT
V: TRBV6-5
length: 14
D: NA
size: NA
J: TRBJ2-3

CDR3: CASREGNNSPLHF
DNA: TGTGCCAGCAGGGAGGGAAATAATTCACCCCTCCACTTT
V: TRBV12-3/TRBV12-4
length: 13
D: NA
size: NA
J: TRBJ1-6

CDR3: CASSGAGAGRSPLHF
DNA: TGTGCCAGCAGCGGGGCCGGGGCAGGGCGTTCACCCCTCCACTTT
V: TRBV6-5
length: 15
D: NA
size: NA
J: TRBJ1-6

CDR3: CASSIRRLGATLTGELFF
DNA: TGTGCCAGCAGTATACGTCGGTTAGGAGCTACTCTCACCGGGGAGCTGTTTTTT
V: TRBV2
length: 18
D: NA
size: NA
J: TRBJ2-2

CDR3: CASRAGTGNYEQYF
DNA: TGTGCCAGCAGGGCCGGGACAGGGAACTACGAGCAGTACTTC
V: TRBV2
length: 14
D: TRBD1
size: NA
J: TRBJ2-7

CDR3: CAWSARGRQPQHF
DNA: TGTGCCTGGAGTGCCAGGGGTAGGCAGCCCCAGCATTTT
V: TRBV30
length: 13
D: NA
size: few
J: TRBJ1-5

CDR3: CASSPGGGNEKLFF
DNA: TGTGCCAGCAGTCCCGGCGGGGGGAATGAAAAACTGTTTTTT
V: TRBV27
length: 14
D: NA
size: NA
J: TRBJ1-4

CDR3: CASSGLTGTPGHEQYF
DNA: TGTGCCAGCAGCGGCCTTACCGGGACCCCAGGCCACGAGCAGTACTTC
V: TRBV5-5
length: 16
D: NA
size: NA
J: TRBJ2-7

CDR3: CASSLRGINQPQHF
DNA: TGTGCCAGCAGTTTACGGGGAATCAATCAGCCCCAGCATTTT
V: TRBV6-2/TRBV6-3
length: 14
D: NA
size: NA
J: TRBJ1-5

CDR3: CASSPGATYNEQFF
DNA: TGTGCCAGCAGCCCAGGCGCTACCTACAATGAGCAGTTCTTC
V: TRBV3-1/TRBV3-2
length: 14
D: NA
size: NA
J: TRBJ2-1

CDR3: CASSIVTGGGNQPQHF
DNA: TGTGCCAGTAGTATAGTTACAGGCGGCGGCAATCAGCCCCAGCATTTT
V: TRBV19
length: 16
D: NA
size: once
J: TRBJ1-5

CDR3: CASSAGLHYSGANVLTF
DNA: TGTGCCAGCAGCGCGGGACTACACTACTCTGGGGCCAACGTCCTGACTTTC
V: TRBV5-4
length: 17
D: TRBD2
size: NA
J: TRBJ2-6

CDR3: CASSQDGGQGSEKLFF
DNA: TGTGCCAGCAGCCAAGATGGAGGGCAGGGTAGCGAAAAACTGTTTTTT
V: TRBV4-2
length: 16
D: NA
size: NA
J: TRBJ1-4

CDR3: CASSFLGVRRLTYEQYF
DNA: TGTGCCAGCAGCTTCCTGGGTGTACGGCGGCTTACGTACGAGCAGTACTTC
V: TRBV5-4
length: 17
D: NA
size: once
J: TRBJ2-7

CDR3: CASSFVTSGNSYEQYF
DNA: TGTGCCAGCAGCTTTGTGACTAGCGGAAACTCCTACGAGCAGTACTTC
V: TRBV5-6
length: 16
D: TRBD2
size: NA
J: TRBJ2-7

CDR3: CASSYSRWPTDTQYF
DNA: TGTGCCAGCAGTTACTCGAGGTGGCCCACAGATACGCAGTATTTT
V: TRBV6-6
length: 15
D: NA
size: NA
J: TRBJ2-3

CDR3: CASSLGSGNEQFF
DNA: TGTGCCAGCAGTTTAGGGAGCGGCAATGAGCAGTTCTTC
V: TRBV12-3/TRBV12-4
length: 13
D: NA
size: NA
J: TRBJ2-1

CDR3: CASSMEGIGNQPQHF
DNA: TGTGCCAGTAGTATGGAGGGCATAGGCAATCAGCCCCAGCATTTT
V: TRBV19
length: 15
D: NA
size: NA
J: TRBJ1-5

CDR3: CASSDSWGWGGYTF
DNA: TGCGCCAGCAGTGATTCATGGGGCTGGGGAGGCTACACCTTC
V: TRBV10-2
length: 14
D: NA
size: NA
J: TRBJ1-2

CDR3: CASSLKSGTDTQYF
DNA: TGCGCCAGCAGCTTGAAGAGCGGCACAGATACGCAGTATTTT
V: TRBV5-1
length: 14
D: NA
size: NA
J: TRBJ2-3

CDR3: CASKSSGPSTDTQYF
DNA: TGTGCCAGCAAATCTAGCGGGCCTAGCACAGATACGCAGTATTTT
V: TRBV2
length: 15
D: TRBD2
size: NA
J: TRBJ2-3

CDR3: CASSLGLPPLHF
DNA: TGTGCCAGCAGTTTAGGGCTCCCACCCCTCCACTTT
V: TRBV28
length: 12
D: NA
size: NA
J: TRBJ1-6

CDR3: CATSSSGRVPFGNTIYF
DNA: TGTGCCACCAGCAGTTCCGGACGGGTTCCATTCGGAAACACCATATATTTT
V: TRBV15
length: 17
D: NA
size: NA
J: TRBJ1-3

CDR3: CASSLAERGWVYEQYF
DNA: TGTGCCAGCAGCTTAGCTGAGCGGGGCTGGGTCTACGAGCAGTACTTC
V: TRBV7-2
length: 16
D: TRBD2
size: once
J: TRBJ2-7

CDR3: CASTSPGNSYEQYF
DNA: TGTGCCAGCACTTCGCCAGGAAACTCCTACGAGCAGTACTTC
V: TRBV13
length: 14
D: NA
size: NA
J: TRBJ2-7

CDR3: CAWSGLAGYNTGELFF
DNA: TGTGCCTGGAGTGGACTAGCGGGCTATAACACCGGGGAGCTGTTTTTT
V: TRBV30
length: 16
D: TRBD2
size: NA
J: TRBJ2-2

CDR3: CASSFGNSPLHF
DNA: TGTGCCAGCAGTTTCGGGAATTCACCCCTCCACTTT
V: TRBV27
length: 12
D: NA
size: once
J: TRBJ1-6

CDR3: CATSTAGTGVVDEQFF
DNA: TGTGCCACCAGCACGGCCGGGACAGGGGTGGTCGATGAGCAGTTCTTC
V: TRBV15
length: 16
D: TRBD1
size: few
J: TRBJ2-1

CDR3: CAISLTGGPGEQYF
DNA: TGTGCCATCAGTCTTACGGGAGGGCCGGGAGAGCAGTACTTC
V: TRBV10-3
length: 14
D: TRBD2
size: NA
J: TRBJ2-7

CDR3: CASNPAGGRMYDTQYF
DNA: TGTGCCAGCAACCCCGCGGGGGGGCGCATGTATGATACGCAGTATTTT
V: TRBV7-9
length: 16
D: TRBD2
size: NA
J: TRBJ2-3

CDR3: CAIRVDGTSYNEQFF
DNA: TGTGCCATCAGAGTAGACGGTACCTCCTACAATGAGCAGTTCTTC
V: TRBV10-3
length: 15
D: NA
size: NA
J: TRBJ2-1

CDR3: CASRGDRGHMNTEAFF
DNA: TGCGCCAGCAGGGGAGACAGGGGGCACATGAACACTGAAGCTTTCTTT
V: TRBV5-1
length: 16
D: TRBD1
size: NA
J: TRBJ1-1

CDR3: CAWTKLAGGGDTQYF
DNA: TGTGCCTGGACCAAACTAGCGGGAGGTGGTGATACGCAGTATTTT
V: TRBV30
length: 15
D: TRBD2
size: NA
J: TRBJ2-3

CDR3: CASSPKVDQPQHF
DNA: TGTGCCAGCAGTCCCAAAGTAGATCAGCCCCAGCATTTT
V: TRBV6-5
length: 13
D: NA
size: once
J: TRBJ1-5

CDR3: CASSKSGQETYEQYF
DNA: TGTGCCAGCAGCAAGTCGGGACAGGAAACCTACGAGCAGTACTTC
V: TRBV21-1
length: 15
D: NA
size: NA
J: TRBJ2-7

CDR3: CASSQDRARSYGYTF
DNA: TGCGCCAGCAGCCAAGACCGGGCGAGAAGCTATGGCTACACCTTC
V: TRBV4-1
length: 15
D: NA
size: NA
J: TRBJ1-2

CDR3: CATSKELFTYEQYF
DNA: TGTGCCACCAGCAAGGAACTCTTTACTTACGAGCAGTACTTC
V: TRBV15
length: 14
D: NA
size: NA
J: TRBJ2-7

CDR3: CASSLGGSEQPQHF
DNA: TGTGCCAGCAGCTTAGGGGGGTCAGAGCAGCCCCAGCATTTT
V: TRBV27
length: 14
D: NA
size: NA
J: TRBJ1-5

CDR3: CAWSPTRAEAFF
DNA: TGTGCCTGGAGTCCGACCAGGGCTGAAGCTTTCTTT
V: TRBV30
length: 12
D: NA
size: NA
J: TRBJ1-1

CDR3: CASSPRGGRGDTQYF
DNA: TGCGCCAGCAGCCCCCGGGGGGGACGTGGAGATACGCAGTATTTT
V: TRBV5-1
length: 15
D: TRBD2
size: NA
J: TRBJ2-3